This TCR beta chain originates from a study of CD8+ T cells in alopecia areata. Study observations and caveats: Sequenced scalp T cells also include alphabeta T cells resident in normal skin.

The sample's treatment: oral pan-JAK inhibitor, 5-10 mg twice daily. RNA extraction and reverse transcription yielded cDNA as sequencing template. TCRdb's copy holds only in-frame clones and misses some; the assay was immunoSEQ multiplex PCR. The sample gives under 200,000 clones, 50% to 65% of which show up once; 12% to 15% is in the top ten. In the case of this clone: The antigen remains unidentified.

There are 15 residues in the CDR3. V lost 0 bases, J lost 2 bases, and 11 bases lay in between. The germline CDR1 and CDR2 sequences are SGDLS and YYNGEE. The rearrangement joins TRBV9 to TRBJ2-5; a weak D match, TRBD1 (6 bases). The sample in question was CD4+ T cells sorted from blood, obtained at week 24, from a patient treated with tofacitinib. The sequence derives from a human donor with alopecia areata. CDR3: CASSVGGQKQETQYF. CDR3 coding DNA: TGTGCCAGCAGCGTAGGGGGGCAGAAACAAGAGACCCAGTACTTC.